What follows are 16 T cell receptor beta chains derived from one specimen sequenced in a study of T cells in Graves' hyperthyroidism and ophthalmopathy. There were TCR beta CDR3 regions amplified from RNA transcripts. HTBI primers were employed in a first-round RT-PCR of the TCR CDR3. TCRdb itself ran the multiplex PCR reads through MiXCR, one entry per CDR3 protein. The sample includes a few hundred thousand distinct CDR3 sequences, approximately 15% of them seen just once. The specimen was blood. Source of these receptors: a middle-aged woman with Graves' hyperthyroidism that later progressed to Graves' ophthalmopathy.

The CDR3, as DNA: TGCGCCAGCAGCCTCAGGACAGGGGGCTTAGAGACCCAGTACTTC. Residues: CASSLRTGGLETQYF. This chain links TRBV5-1 with TRBJ2-5, with 11 bases lining up with TRBD1. Germline values: CDR1 SGHRS, CDR2 YFSETQ. V lost 4 bases and J lost 4; bases outside the gene matches: 6. The CDR3 consists of 15 residues. Using reference TRBV5-1 and TRBJ2-5 for the parts outside the CDR3, the full variable domain is KAGVTQTPRYLIKTRGQQVTLSCSPISGHRSVSWYQQTPGQGLQFLFEYFSETQRNKGNFPGRFSGRQFSNSRSEMNVSTLELGDSALYLCASSLRTGGLETQYFGPGTRLLVL.

This clonotype showed up many times. The V call is TRBV30, the J call TRBJ1-2; no clear D gene. Per the germline V gene, CDR1 is GTSNPN and CDR2 is SVGIG (reference sequence). V dropped 3 bases and J dropped 5 bases, with 13 bases sitting between them. The CDR3 covers 13 residues. CDR3 sequence: CAWRVRNKYGYTF. The DNA for the CDR3 is TGTGCCTGGAGGGTCAGGAATAAGTATGGCTACACCTTC.

This clonotype was recorded many times. The rearrangement joins TRBV3-1 to TRBJ2-7; 7 bases match TRBD1. The V gene's germline CDR1 is LGHDT and CDR2 YNNKEL (reference sequence). Unmatched junction bases numbered 17, after V lost 6 bases and J lost 6 bases. The CDR3 covers 16 residues. CDR3 coding DNA: TGTGCCAGCAGGTCAGGCACGACCGGGACAGCCGCCGAGCAGTACTTC. Encoded protein: CASRSGTTGTAAEQYF.

This clonotype was found a few times. The genes are TRBV4-1 and TRBJ1-3; TRBD1 is a possible D gene (6 bases). The germline CDR1 and CDR2 sequences are MGHRA and YSYEKL. The CDR3 consists of 16 residues. Trimming left V 0 bases short and J 4 bases short, with 13 bases between. The CDR3 DNA follows: TGCGCCAGCAGCCAAGAATTTCAGGGGAGAGGAAACACCATATATTTT. Amino acids: CASSQEFQGRGNTIYF.

This clonotype was seen ten or more times. CDR3 residues: CASTRQGRTEAFF. In DNA, the CDR3 is TGTGCCAGCACAAGACAGGGGAGGACTGAAGCTTTCTTT. The chain recombines TRBV2 with TRBJ1-1; 8 bases match TRBD1. Trimming took 7 bases from V and 5 from J; bases not matched to a gene: 6. Germline lookup yields CDR1 SNHLY and CDR2 FYNNEI. The CDR3 runs 13 residues.

This clonotype was observed many times. V usage is TRBV20-1 and J usage is TRBJ2-7, with unresolved D. Germline V gene sequence: CDR1 DFQATT, CDR2 SNEGSKA (reference sequence). Trimming removed 3 bases at V and 1 base at J, with 10 bases between. The CDR3 runs to 13 residues. The CDR3 DNA sequence: TGCAGTGCTAGCAAGGACCTATCCTACGAGCAGTACTTC. It yields the protein CSASKDLSYEQYF.

This clonotype has ten or more counts. The chain couples TRBV6-1 to TRBJ2-7; TRBD1 aligns across 7 bases. V was pared by 6 bases and J by 3 bases, with 5 bases of the junction left unmatched. The CDR3 contains 13 residues. Germline V lookup: CDR1 MNHNS, CDR2 SASEGT. The CDR3 spells CASRPDRVYEQYF. The CDR3 DNA reads TGTGCCAGCAGACCCGACAGGGTCTACGAGCAGTACTTC.

At least ten counts were recorded for this clonotype. J is TRBJ1-1 and V is TRBV18; D not certain. CDR1 is KGHSH and CDR2 is LQKENI in the germline V gene. Trimming stripped 6 bases from V and 3 bases from J, with 11 bases between. The CDR3 totals 13 residues. For the CDR3, the DNA is TGTGCCAGCTCCCCCTCACGCGACACTGAAGCTTTCTTT. Translated, it gives CASSPSRDTEAFF.

This clonotype was counted many times. The V call is TRBV10-1, the J call TRBJ2-1; D perhaps matches TRBD1 (6 bases). Deletions cut 3 bases from V and 7 bases from J, with 13 bases between. Germline lookup yields CDR1 WNHNN and CDR2 SYGVQD (reference sequence). CDR3 length equals 14 residues. CDR3 region: CASSEQGGRNEQFF. Written as DNA, the CDR3 is TGCGCCAGCAGTGAACAGGGTGGGCGGAATGAGCAGTTCTTC.

V gene TRBV25-1 combines with J gene TRBJ2-1, with D tentatively TRBD1 (6 bases). This CDR3 contains 15 residues. Germline assignment: CDR1 MGHDK and CDR2 SYGVNS. The V end lost 6 bases, the J end lost 2 bases, and 14 bases lay between the germline ends. CDR3: CASRETGSPYNEQFF. The CDR3 region has the DNA TGTGCCAGCAGAGAGACAGGCTCCCCCTACAATGAGCAGTTCTTC.

At least ten counts were recorded for this clonotype. V is TRBV27 and J is TRBJ2-7; D gene ambiguous. The CDR3 loop spans 14 amino acids. Germline V CDR1 and CDR2: MNHEY, SMNVEV (reference sequence). V shed 5 bases and J shed 5 bases, with 16 bases lying between them. The CDR3 DNA sequence: TGTGCCAGCAGTCCCATTCAGAAGGCGGACGAGCAGTACTTC. It codes for CASSPIQKADEQYF.

The rearrangement links TRBV20-1 to TRBJ2-7; maybe TRBD2 (7 bases). The CDR3 consists of 12 residues. The V and J ends lost 2 bases and 7 bases respectively, with 12 bases between them. Germline CDR1 is DFQATT and CDR2 is SNEGSKA (reference sequence). CDR3 sequence reads: CSARWRGREQYF. CDR3 nucleotide sequence: TGCAGTGCTAGATGGCGGGGGCGAGAGCAGTACTTC.

This chain connects TRBV7-2 to TRBJ1-5; D is ambiguous. V lost 8 bases and J lost 5, with 10 bases in between. Per the germline V gene, CDR1 is SGHTA and CDR2 is FQGNSA. This CDR3 region has 12 residues. CDR3 in DNA: TGTGCCAGCCGGCGGGGTCATCAGCCCCAGCATTTT. It codes for CASRRGHQPQHF.

CDR3 bases: TGTGCCAGCAGCTTGGGGACTAGCGGGAGTCCGCCCCGGTCCTACGAGCAGTACTTC. This gives the protein CASSLGTSGSPPRSYEQYF. This chain uses TRBV5-6 with TRBJ2-7, with 13 bases matching TRBD2. V shed 0 bases, J shed 1 base, and the junction held 10 bases outside the gene matches. CDR3 length: 19 amino acids. Germline lookup yields CDR1 SGHDT and CDR2 YYEEEE.

To note about this clonotype: Since a much larger clone is just one base distant, this may be a read error. The V call is TRBV3-1, the J call TRBJ2-3; D gene ambiguous. The CDR3 has 13 residues. Germline values: CDR1 LGHDT, CDR2 YNNKEL (reference sequence). The CDR3 nucleotides are TGTGCCCGCAGCCCAGACGGCATAAGTACGCAGTATTTT. Amino acids: CARSPDGISTQYF.

This clonotype has ten or more counts. The V and J genes are TRBV18 and TRBJ2-3, with 7 bases lining up with TRBD1. This CDR3 is built from 14 residues. The J segment lost 4 bases and the V segment lost 5 bases, leaving 6 bases of the junction unmatched. Looked up from germline, CDR1 is KGHSH and CDR2 is LQKENI. CDR3: CASSDRAYADTQYF. The CDR3 DNA reads as TGTGCCAGCTCAGACAGGGCTTACGCAGATACGCAGTATTTT.